This T cell receptor (beta chain) was retrieved from a study of Ad26.COV2.S vaccination and SARS-CoV-2 variants (dated by TCRdb to the early 2020s). Some background on the complete study: Donors in the vaccine arm were drawn from COV1001, a multicentre, randomized, double-blind, placebo-controlled phase I-IIa trial testing Ad26.COV2.S in healthy adults. Ad26.COV2.S was administered intramuscularly at a dose of 5x10^10 or 1x10^11 viral particles, either as one shot or as two shots given 56 days apart. A total of approximately 32 samples were included in the TCR-sequenced set, comprising 19 Ad26.COV2.S vaccine recipients, 5 placebo recipients and 8 SARS-CoV-2 convalescent individuals. Sequencing of the TCRbeta repertoire served to evaluate the specificity and breadth of SARS-CoV-2-reactive T cell receptors following Ad26.COV2.S vaccination. Blinding of investigators to trial group allocation was maintained during experiments and outcome assessment. Trial participants were randomized into five groups of five, in which low-dose or high-dose Ad26.COV2.S was given once or twice, or placebo was given on both occasions. Summary of the overall study and its limitations: Vaccine and placebo recipients had comparable non-spike TCR breadth, which fits with the vaccine containing only spike. Ad26.COV2.S recipients had higher spike-specific TCR breadth than placebo recipients (P = 0.0014). The study was not powered to compare responses between vaccine doses or regimens. Substantial breadth of spike-specific CD8+ and CD4+ T cell responses was reported after vaccination. It was noted by the authors that total T cell responses may have been underestimated by the TCR breadth and depth analyses.

The sample holds a few counts of this clone. Its antigen specificity is not known. Qualities for individual bases were not recorded, and no much larger clone is one base off. The treatment or condition tag for this specimen amounts to: roughly 18 received Ad26.COV2.S at low or high dose, single or two shots; 5 received placebo; per-sample allocation not given. For vaccine and placebo recipients, repertoires were sequenced using samples collected on day 63 after the first injection. In Cohort 1b, about two dozen adults aged 18-55 years were enrolled at a single site in Boston, USA, between 29 July and 7 August 2020. Ad26.COV2.S was a replication-incompetent adenovirus type 26 vector expressing a prefusion-stabilized SARS-CoV-2 spike protein from the original Wuhan strain. The immunoSEQ Assay was used to sequence TCRbeta CDR3 regions. After extraction, genomic DNA underwent amplification by bias-controlled multiplex PCR, followed by high-throughput sequencing. In the authors' own workflow: To quantify the absolute abundance of each unique TCRbeta CDR3 region, sequences were collapsed and filtered. T cell fraction was estimated by normalizing TCRbeta template counts to usable DNA, with usable DNA measured through amplification of reference genes found in all nucleated cells. Repertoire TCRs were annotated as SARS-CoV-2-specific by exact matching of V gene, CDR3 amino acid sequence and J gene to a known reactive TCR set. The reference SARS-CoV-2 TCR set came from MIRA and was filtered for enrichment in COVID-19-positive ImmuneCODE repertoires, removing public or cross-reactive TCRs. Drawing on the MIRA antigens, annotated TCRs were analysed further at the level of specific ORF or position within ORF. Depth was the summed frequency of annotated unique rearrangements, while breadth was defined as annotated unique rearrangements over total unique productive rearrangements. TCR breadth was compared between groups using two-sided Wilcoxon rank-sum tests. TCRdb stores this immuneACCESS table with in-frame sequences only. Part of the clones is absent; in the studies checked, under half of the shortfall reflects unresolved V genes, and no reason is known for the rest. Clonal size and the V and J genes are those of that table, whereas D and trimming came from the DNA. Across this sample there are more than 300,000 clones, with about nine tenths seen only once. The ten top clones hold 6.4% of the sample.

CDR1 and CDR2, looked up from the germline V gene (reference sequence), are SEHNR and FQNEAQ. At the junction V is shortened by 5 bases and J by 5 bases, with 13 bases in between. Taken from cysteine to phenylalanine, the CDR3 has 15 residues. CDR3 DNA is the only sequence kept; it has 45 bases, read in frame from the first base. The clonotype originates from a person between 18 and 60 years old who received the Ad26.COV2.S COVID-19 vaccine or a placebo. The input for sequencing was peripheral blood, taken in a trial of Ad26.COV2.S vaccine versus placebo. Rearrangement joined TRBV7-9 to TRBJ1-6, and TRBD1 may be the D gene, going by 6 matching bases. At the DNA level, the sequence is TGTGCCAGCAGCCGCGGACAGCCAGATAATTCACCCCTCCACTTT. Its protein is CASSRGQPDNSPLHF.